The clone carrying this T cell receptor beta chain was seen a few times. The antigen is unknown. The sample comes from a study of identical twins. Study outcomes and limitations: An excess of low generation probability was shown by twin-shared out-of-frame alpha sequences.

V lost 3 bases and J 7 bases, leaving 10 bases between the germline ends. This CDR3 has 13 amino acids. From the 5' RACE reads, TCRdb called clonotypes with MiXCR, one entry per CDR3 protein. This sample has around 230,000 distinct CDR3 sequences, with 5.5% to 7.5% found just once. This sample was shared with a second study, whose subject was T cells expressing NK-cell markers.

The rearrangement uses TRBV12-3 or TRBV12-4 and TRBJ2-4; no clear D. The receptor's source is a woman in her late teens or twenties in good health. Material for sequencing was CD8+ T cells sorted from blood. CDR3 in DNA: TGTGCCAGCAGTTTGCTAGTTAGCAACATTCAGTACTTC. Encoded protein: CASSLLVSNIQYF.